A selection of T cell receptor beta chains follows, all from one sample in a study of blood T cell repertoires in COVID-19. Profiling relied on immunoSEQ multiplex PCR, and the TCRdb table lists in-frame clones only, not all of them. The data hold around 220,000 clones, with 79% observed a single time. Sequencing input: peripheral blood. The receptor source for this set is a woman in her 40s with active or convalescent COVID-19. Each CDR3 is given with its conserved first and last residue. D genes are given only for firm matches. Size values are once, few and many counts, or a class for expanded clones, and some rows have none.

cdr3_aa: CASSFTGSSPLHF
cdr3_nt: TGTGCCAGCAGCTTTACAGGGTCTTCACCCCTCCACTTT
d_call: NA
j_call: TRBJ1-6
v_call: TRBV7-9
clone_size: NA

cdr3_aa: CSVQGSNQPQHF
cdr3_nt: TGCAGCGTTCAGGGAAGCAATCAGCCCCAGCATTTT
d_call: NA
j_call: TRBJ1-5
v_call: TRBV29-1
clone_size: NA

cdr3_aa: CASSPERGGAEAFF
cdr3_nt: TGTGCCAGCAGTCCCGAGCGGGGCGGCGCTGAAGCTTTCTTT
d_call: NA
j_call: TRBJ1-1
v_call: TRBV7-9
clone_size: NA

cdr3_aa: CASKVGRAGTEAFF
cdr3_nt: TGTGCCTCCAAGGTGGGCAGGGCCGGCACTGAAGCTTTCTTT
d_call: NA
j_call: TRBJ1-1
v_call: TRBV5-4
clone_size: NA

cdr3_aa: CASSYRAGTNYNEQFF
cdr3_nt: TGTGCCAGCAGTTATCGAGCGGGGACGAACTACAATGAGCAGTTCTTC
d_call: TRBD2
j_call: TRBJ2-1
v_call: TRBV6-5
clone_size: once

cdr3_aa: CASSQDRILPTARYGYTF
cdr3_nt: TGCGCCAGCAGCCAAGATCGAATCCTCCCGACAGCCCGCTATGGCTACACCTTC
d_call: NA
j_call: TRBJ1-2
v_call: TRBV4-1
clone_size: NA

cdr3_aa: CASSPPGQGHNTF
cdr3_nt: TGTGCCAGCAGCCCTCCGGGACAGGGTCATAACACCTTC
d_call: TRBD1
j_call: TRBJ1-2
v_call: TRBV7-9
clone_size: NA

cdr3_aa: CASTPEWGQILYGYTF
cdr3_nt: TGTGCCAGCACCCCGGAGTGGGGACAGATCCTCTATGGCTACACCTTC
d_call: TRBD1
j_call: TRBJ1-2
v_call: TRBV4-2
clone_size: NA

cdr3_aa: CASSPRGGRGNEKLFF
cdr3_nt: TGTGCCAGCAGCCCCCGGGGAGGAAGAGGAAATGAAAAACTGTTTTTT
d_call: NA
j_call: TRBJ1-4
v_call: TRBV9
clone_size: few

cdr3_aa: CVRSLNQQAEDTIYF
cdr3_nt: TGTGTCAGAAGCTTAAACCAGCAGGCTGAAGACACCATATATTTT
d_call: NA
j_call: TRBJ1-3
v_call: TRBV7-5
clone_size: NA

cdr3_aa: CASSIAGDGDYGYTF
cdr3_nt: TGTGCCAGTAGTATAGCCGGGGATGGTGACTATGGCTACACCTTC
d_call: NA
j_call: TRBJ1-2
v_call: TRBV19
clone_size: few

cdr3_aa: CASSLLPDRTLSNSPLHF
cdr3_nt: TGTGCCAGCTCTCTCCTTCCCGACAGAACTCTTAGTAATTCACCCCTCCACTTT
d_call: NA
j_call: TRBJ1-6
v_call: TRBV18
clone_size: NA

cdr3_aa: CAWSLDSPLHF
cdr3_nt: TGTGCCTGGAGCCTCGATTCACCCCTCCACTTT
d_call: NA
j_call: TRBJ1-6
v_call: TRBV30
clone_size: NA

cdr3_aa: CAWRGRGQSFHGYTF
cdr3_nt: TGTGCCTGGAGGGGTCGGGGACAGAGCTTCCATGGCTACACCTTC
d_call: TRBD1
j_call: TRBJ1-2
v_call: TRBV30
clone_size: once

cdr3_aa: CASSSKGATNEKLFF
cdr3_nt: TGTGCCAGCAGCTCAAAGGGGGCAACTAATGAAAAACTGTTTTTT
d_call: NA
j_call: TRBJ1-4
v_call: TRBV7-9
clone_size: NA

cdr3_aa: CASSLGRGNQPQHF
cdr3_nt: TGTGCCAGCAGCTTAGGCAGGGGCAATCAGCCCCAGCATTTT
d_call: NA
j_call: TRBJ1-5
v_call: TRBV7-9
clone_size: NA

cdr3_aa: CASSTGGTSETDTQYF
cdr3_nt: TGTGCCAGCAGCACCGGGGGGACTAGCGAAACAGATACGCAGTATTTT
d_call: TRBD2
j_call: TRBJ2-3
v_call: TRBV9
clone_size: NA

cdr3_aa: CASSFRDFYGYTF
cdr3_nt: TGTGCCAGCAGTTTCAGGGACTTTTATGGCTACACCTTC
d_call: NA
j_call: TRBJ1-2
v_call: TRBV28
clone_size: NA

cdr3_aa: CASSLGLQGLDEKLFF
cdr3_nt: TGTGCCAGCAGCTTGGGCCTCCAGGGCTTAGATGAAAAACTGTTTTTT
d_call: NA
j_call: TRBJ1-4
v_call: TRBV5-8
clone_size: NA

cdr3_aa: CASSQDIADYYNEQFF
cdr3_nt: TGTGCCAGCAGCCAAGACATAGCAGACTACTACAATGAGCAGTTCTTC
d_call: NA
j_call: TRBJ2-1
v_call: TRBV4-2
clone_size: NA

cdr3_aa: CASSRQGDNEQFF
cdr3_nt: TGTGCCAGCAGTAGACAGGGTGACAATGAGCAGTTCTTC
d_call: TRBD1
j_call: TRBJ2-1
v_call: TRBV25-1
clone_size: once

cdr3_aa: CASSQEGTGTGMNTEAFF
cdr3_nt: TGTGCCAGCAGCCAAGAGGGGACCGGGACAGGCATGAACACTGAAGCTTTCTTT
d_call: TRBD1
j_call: TRBJ1-1
v_call: TRBV14
clone_size: NA

cdr3_aa: CASSIQGTRGANEQFF
cdr3_nt: TGTGCCAGTAGTATCCAAGGGACTAGGGGGGCAAATGAGCAGTTCTTC
d_call: TRBD2
j_call: TRBJ2-1
v_call: TRBV19
clone_size: NA

cdr3_aa: CASHSAGLGETQYF
cdr3_nt: TGTGCCAGTCATAGCGCGGGACTAGGGGAGACCCAGTACTTC
d_call: TRBD2
j_call: TRBJ2-5
v_call: TRBV27
clone_size: NA

cdr3_aa: CASSFTQATEAFF
cdr3_nt: TGTGCCAGCAGCTTTACCCAGGCCACTGAAGCTTTCTTT
d_call: NA
j_call: TRBJ1-1
v_call: TRBV14
clone_size: NA

cdr3_aa: CASSLPRERRANQPQHF
cdr3_nt: TGTGCCAGTAGTCTCCCCCGGGAGCGACGGGCCAATCAGCCCCAGCATTTT
d_call: NA
j_call: TRBJ1-5
v_call: TRBV19
clone_size: NA

cdr3_aa: CASTGGARQPQHF
cdr3_nt: TGTGCCAGCACGGGGGGCGCGAGGCAGCCCCAGCATTTT
d_call: NA
j_call: TRBJ1-5
v_call: TRBV6-5
clone_size: NA

cdr3_aa: CASRSTGANYGYTF
cdr3_nt: TGTGCCAGCAGGTCGACAGGGGCTAACTATGGCTACACCTTC
d_call: TRBD1
j_call: TRBJ1-2
v_call: TRBV28
clone_size: NA

cdr3_aa: CASARPNYGYTF
cdr3_nt: TGTGCCAGCGCCAGGCCTAACTATGGCTACACCTTC
d_call: NA
j_call: TRBJ1-2
v_call: TRBV28
clone_size: NA

cdr3_aa: CASSYSTGTDTQYF
cdr3_nt: TGTGCCAGCAGTTACTCAACGGGGACAGATACGCAGTATTTT
d_call: NA
j_call: TRBJ2-3
v_call: TRBV6-6
clone_size: NA

cdr3_aa: CASSLNGNEQFF
cdr3_nt: TGTGCCAGCAGCTTAAACGGGAACGAGCAGTTCTTC
d_call: NA
j_call: TRBJ2-1
v_call: TRBV7-3
clone_size: NA

cdr3_aa: CASSLHTGTTEAFF
cdr3_nt: TGCGCCAGCAGCTTGCATACAGGGACCACTGAAGCTTTCTTT
d_call: NA
j_call: TRBJ1-1
v_call: TRBV5-1
clone_size: NA

cdr3_aa: CASSKAPTGDTDTQYF
cdr3_nt: TGTGCCAGCAGCAAAGCGCCGACAGGGGATACAGATACGCAGTATTTT
d_call: NA
j_call: TRBJ2-3
v_call: TRBV21-1
clone_size: NA

cdr3_aa: CAISDGGVRDQPQHF
cdr3_nt: TGTGCCATCAGTGACGGGGGTGTACGGGATCAGCCCCAGCATTTT
d_call: NA
j_call: TRBJ1-5
v_call: TRBV10-3
clone_size: NA

cdr3_aa: CASSDALTENYGYTF
cdr3_nt: TGTGCCAGCAGTGACGCTCTGACAGAAAACTATGGCTACACCTTC
d_call: NA
j_call: TRBJ1-2
v_call: TRBV2
clone_size: NA

cdr3_aa: CASSSGLAGGKGLYNEQFF
cdr3_nt: TGTGCCAGCAGCTCGGGACTAGCGGGGGGCAAGGGACTTTACAATGAGCAGTTCTTC
d_call: TRBD2
j_call: TRBJ2-1
v_call: TRBV7-9
clone_size: NA

cdr3_aa: CASSRNIQYF
cdr3_nt: TGTGCCAGCTCCCGGAACATTCAGTACTTC
d_call: NA
j_call: TRBJ2-4
v_call: TRBV2
clone_size: NA

cdr3_aa: CASSQVFLDNSGNTIYF
cdr3_nt: TGTGCCAGCAGCCAAGTGTTCTTGGACAACTCTGGAAACACCATATATTTT
d_call: NA
j_call: TRBJ1-3
v_call: TRBV3-1/TRBV3-2
clone_size: few

cdr3_aa: CASSPSPGNQPQHF
cdr3_nt: TGTGCCAGCAGCCCCAGCCCGGGGAATCAGCCCCAGCATTTT
d_call: NA
j_call: TRBJ1-5
v_call: TRBV9
clone_size: NA

cdr3_aa: CASSLTRGGYGYTF
cdr3_nt: TGTGCCAGCAGTTTAACCAGGGGTGGTTATGGCTACACCTTC
d_call: NA
j_call: TRBJ1-2
v_call: TRBV28
clone_size: NA

cdr3_aa: CASSYSTGGELFF
cdr3_nt: TGTGCCAGCAGTTACTCGACAGGCGGGGAGCTGTTTTTT
d_call: NA
j_call: TRBJ2-2
v_call: TRBV6-6
clone_size: NA

cdr3_aa: CASSLRDSYNEQFF
cdr3_nt: TGTGCCAGCAGCCTACGGGACAGCTACAATGAGCAGTTCTTC
d_call: TRBD1
j_call: TRBJ2-1
v_call: TRBV9
clone_size: NA

cdr3_aa: CASSLTDSSYEQYF
cdr3_nt: TGCGCCAGCAGCTTGACGGACAGCTCCTACGAGCAGTACTTC
d_call: NA
j_call: TRBJ2-7
v_call: TRBV5-1
clone_size: NA

cdr3_aa: CASSLDLNQPQHF
cdr3_nt: TGCGCCAGCAGCTTGGACCTAAATCAGCCCCAGCATTTT
d_call: NA
j_call: TRBJ1-5
v_call: TRBV5-1
clone_size: NA

cdr3_aa: CASSLPSGGRFEQFF
cdr3_nt: TGTGCCAGCAGCCTCCCCAGCGGGGGGAGGTTCGAGCAGTTCTTC
d_call: TRBD2
j_call: TRBJ2-1
v_call: TRBV7-9
clone_size: NA

cdr3_aa: CASSVTAATNEKLFF
cdr3_nt: TGTGCCAGCAGCGTGACAGCCGCAACTAATGAAAAACTGTTTTTT
d_call: NA
j_call: TRBJ1-4
v_call: TRBV9
clone_size: NA

cdr3_aa: CASSYRGPNEAFF
cdr3_nt: TGTGCCAGCAGTTACAGGGGGCCGAATGAAGCTTTCTTT
d_call: TRBD1
j_call: TRBJ1-1
v_call: TRBV28
clone_size: NA

cdr3_aa: CASSETGKNTGELFF
cdr3_nt: TGCGCCAGCAGCGAGACAGGGAAAAACACCGGGGAGCTGTTTTTT
d_call: TRBD1
j_call: TRBJ2-2
v_call: TRBV5-1
clone_size: NA

cdr3_aa: CAITDRGDSYNEQFF
cdr3_nt: TGTGCCATCACCGACAGGGGGGACTCCTACAATGAGCAGTTCTTC
d_call: TRBD1
j_call: TRBJ2-1
v_call: TRBV10-3
clone_size: NA

cdr3_aa: CASSFPGSEAFF
cdr3_nt: TGTGCCAGCAGTTTCCCAGGATCTGAAGCTTTCTTT
d_call: NA
j_call: TRBJ1-1
v_call: TRBV12-3/TRBV12-4
clone_size: NA